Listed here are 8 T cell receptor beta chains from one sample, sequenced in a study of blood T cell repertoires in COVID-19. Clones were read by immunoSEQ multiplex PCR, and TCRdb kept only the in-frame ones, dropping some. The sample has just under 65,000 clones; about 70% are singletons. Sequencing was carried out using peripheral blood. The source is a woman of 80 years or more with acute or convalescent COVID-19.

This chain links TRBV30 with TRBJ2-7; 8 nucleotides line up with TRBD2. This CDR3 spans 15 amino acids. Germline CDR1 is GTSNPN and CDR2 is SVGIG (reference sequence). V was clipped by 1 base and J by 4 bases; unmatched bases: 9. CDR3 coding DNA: TGTGCCTGGAGTGCTCAAGCGGGAGCGAGGTACGAGCAGTACTTC. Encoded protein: CAWSAQAGARYEQYF.

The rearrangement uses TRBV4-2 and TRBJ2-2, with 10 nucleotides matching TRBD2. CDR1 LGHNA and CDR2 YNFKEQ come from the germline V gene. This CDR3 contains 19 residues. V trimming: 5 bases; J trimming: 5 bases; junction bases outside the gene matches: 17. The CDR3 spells CASSARREEASGSTGELFF. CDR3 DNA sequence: TGTGCCAGCAGCGCGAGAAGAGAAGAGGCTAGCGGGAGTACCGGGGAGCTGTTTTTT.

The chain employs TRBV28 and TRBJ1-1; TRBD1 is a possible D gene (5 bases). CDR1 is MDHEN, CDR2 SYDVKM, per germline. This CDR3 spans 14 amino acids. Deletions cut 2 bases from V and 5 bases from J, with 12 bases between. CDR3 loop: CASSLSREGTEAFF. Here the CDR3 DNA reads TGTGCCAGCAGTTTAAGCAGGGAGGGTACTGAAGCTTTCTTT.

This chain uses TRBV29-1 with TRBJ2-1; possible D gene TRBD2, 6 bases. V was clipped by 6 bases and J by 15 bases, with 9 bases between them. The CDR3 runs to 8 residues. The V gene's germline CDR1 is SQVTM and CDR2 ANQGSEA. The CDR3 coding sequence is TGCAGCGTCTACGGGGGGTTCTTC. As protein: CSVYGGFF.

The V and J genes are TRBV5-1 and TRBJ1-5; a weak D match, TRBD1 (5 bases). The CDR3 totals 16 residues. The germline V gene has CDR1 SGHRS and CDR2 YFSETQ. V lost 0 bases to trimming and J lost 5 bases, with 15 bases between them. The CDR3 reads CASSLGGAAPYQPQHF. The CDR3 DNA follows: TGCGCCAGCAGCTTGGGGGGCGCGGCCCCATATCAGCCCCAGCATTTT.

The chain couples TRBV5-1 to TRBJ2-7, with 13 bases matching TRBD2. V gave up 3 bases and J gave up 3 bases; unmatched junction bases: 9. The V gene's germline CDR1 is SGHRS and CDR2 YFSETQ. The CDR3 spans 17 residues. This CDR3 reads CASSSHVTSGRIYEQYF. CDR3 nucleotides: TGCGCCAGCAGCTCCCATGTGACTAGCGGGAGGATCTACGAGCAGTACTTC. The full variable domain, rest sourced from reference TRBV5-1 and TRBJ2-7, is KAGVTQTPRYLIKTRGQQVTLSCSPISGHRSVSWYQQTPGQGLQFLFEYFSETQRNKGNFPGRFSGRQFSNSRSEMNVSTLELGDSALYLCASSSHVTSGRIYEQYFGPGTRLTVT.

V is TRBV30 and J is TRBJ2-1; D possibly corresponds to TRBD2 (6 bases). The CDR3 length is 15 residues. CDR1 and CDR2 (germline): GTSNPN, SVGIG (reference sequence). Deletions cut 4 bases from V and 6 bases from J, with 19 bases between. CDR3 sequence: CAWTPGILAGNEQFF. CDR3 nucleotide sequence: TGTGCCTGGACCCCGGGGATACTAGCTGGCAATGAGCAGTTCTTC. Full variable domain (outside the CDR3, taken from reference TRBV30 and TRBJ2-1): SQTIHQWPATLVQPVGSPLSLECTVEGTSNPNLYWYRQAAGRGLQLLFYSVGIGQISSEVPQNLSASRPQDRQFILSSKKLLLSDSGFYLCAWTPGILAGNEQFFGPGTRLTVL.

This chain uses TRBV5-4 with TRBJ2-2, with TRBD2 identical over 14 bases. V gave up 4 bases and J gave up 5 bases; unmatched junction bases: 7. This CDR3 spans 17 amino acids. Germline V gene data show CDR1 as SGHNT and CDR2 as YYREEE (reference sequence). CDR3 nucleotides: TGTGCCAGCAGCGGGGGACTAGCGGGAGCTCTGACCGGGGAGCTGTTTTTT. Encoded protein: CASSGGLAGALTGELFF.